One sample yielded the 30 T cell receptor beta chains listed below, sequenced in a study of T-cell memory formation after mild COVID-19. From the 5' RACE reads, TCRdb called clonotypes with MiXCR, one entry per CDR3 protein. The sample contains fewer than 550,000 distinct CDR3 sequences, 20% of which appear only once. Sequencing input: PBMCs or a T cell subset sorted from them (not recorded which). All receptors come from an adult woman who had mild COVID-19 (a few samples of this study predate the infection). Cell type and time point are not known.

The CDR3 DNA reads TGTGCCAGCAGTCAGTGGACTACAGGCACCGGGGAGCTGTTTTTT. Encoded protein: CASSQWTTGTGELFF. This chain links TRBV7-9 with TRBJ2-2; tentatively, D is TRBD2 (6 bases). Per the germline V gene, CDR1 is SEHNR and CDR2 is FQNEAQ (reference sequence). The CDR3 loop spans 15 amino acids. V was trimmed by 6 bases and J by 4 bases, leaving 15 bases between them.

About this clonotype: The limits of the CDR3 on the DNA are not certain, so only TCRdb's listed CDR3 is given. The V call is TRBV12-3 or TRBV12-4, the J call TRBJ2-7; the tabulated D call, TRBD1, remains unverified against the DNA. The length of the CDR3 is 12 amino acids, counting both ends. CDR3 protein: CASSSSDIEQYF.

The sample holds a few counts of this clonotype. As DNA, the CDR3 is TGTGCCAGCAGTGAGGCAGGGCTCTATGGCTACACCTTC. Its protein is CASSEAGLYGYTF. The chain combines TRBV25-1 with TRBJ1-2; maybe TRBD1 (5 bases). The length of the CDR3 is 13 residues. Between the trimmed V and J ends, which lost 3 bases and 4 bases, there was a span of 9 bases. CDR1 is MGHDK and CDR2 is SYGVNS in the germline V gene.

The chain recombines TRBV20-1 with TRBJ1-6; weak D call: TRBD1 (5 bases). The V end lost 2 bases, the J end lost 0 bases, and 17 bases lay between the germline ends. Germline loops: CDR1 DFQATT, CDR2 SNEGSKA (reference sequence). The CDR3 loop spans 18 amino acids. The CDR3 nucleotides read TGCAGTGCTAGAAAAGAGAGCCGGGGGGACTCCTATAATTCACCCCTCCACTTT. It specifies CSARKESRGDSYNSPLHF.

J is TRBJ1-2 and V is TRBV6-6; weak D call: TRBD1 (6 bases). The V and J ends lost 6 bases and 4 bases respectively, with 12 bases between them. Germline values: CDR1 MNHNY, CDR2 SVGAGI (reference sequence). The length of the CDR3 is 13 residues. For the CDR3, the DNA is TGTGCCAGCAGAATCGGACAGATCTATGGCTACACCTTC. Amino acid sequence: CASRIGQIYGYTF.

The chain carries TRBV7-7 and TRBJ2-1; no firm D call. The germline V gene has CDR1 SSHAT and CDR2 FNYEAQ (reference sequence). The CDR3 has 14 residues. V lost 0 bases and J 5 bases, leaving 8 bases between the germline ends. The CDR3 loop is CASSLAWDDNEQFF. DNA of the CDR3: TGTGCCAGCAGCTTAGCGTGGGATGACAATGAGCAGTTCTTC.

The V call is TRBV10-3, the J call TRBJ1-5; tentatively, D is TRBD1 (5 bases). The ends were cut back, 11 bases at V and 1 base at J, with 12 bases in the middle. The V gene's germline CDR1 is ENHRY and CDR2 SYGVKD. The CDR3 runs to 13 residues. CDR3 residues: CAVWGGSNQPQHF. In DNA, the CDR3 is TGTGCCGTCTGGGGGGGGAGCAATCAGCCCCAGCATTTT.

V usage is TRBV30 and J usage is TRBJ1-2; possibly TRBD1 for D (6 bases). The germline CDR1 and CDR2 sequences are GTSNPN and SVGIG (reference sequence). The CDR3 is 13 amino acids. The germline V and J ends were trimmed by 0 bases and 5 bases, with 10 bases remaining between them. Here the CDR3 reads CAWSVRQGYGYTF. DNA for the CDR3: TGTGCCTGGAGTGTGAGGCAGGGGTATGGCTACACCTTC.

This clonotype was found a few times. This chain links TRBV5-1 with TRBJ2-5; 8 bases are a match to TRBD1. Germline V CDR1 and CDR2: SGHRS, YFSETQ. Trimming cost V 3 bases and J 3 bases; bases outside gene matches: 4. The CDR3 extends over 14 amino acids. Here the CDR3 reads CASSSGQAEETQYF. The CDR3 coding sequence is TGCGCCAGCAGCTCGGGACAGGCTGAAGAGACCCAGTACTTC.

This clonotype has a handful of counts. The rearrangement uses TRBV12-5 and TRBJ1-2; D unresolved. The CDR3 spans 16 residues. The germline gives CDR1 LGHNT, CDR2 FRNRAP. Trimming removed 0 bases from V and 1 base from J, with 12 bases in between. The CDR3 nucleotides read TGTGCTAGTGGTTTGGTAATTCTTGGCAGTAACTATGGCTACACCTTC. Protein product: CASGLVILGSNYGYTF.

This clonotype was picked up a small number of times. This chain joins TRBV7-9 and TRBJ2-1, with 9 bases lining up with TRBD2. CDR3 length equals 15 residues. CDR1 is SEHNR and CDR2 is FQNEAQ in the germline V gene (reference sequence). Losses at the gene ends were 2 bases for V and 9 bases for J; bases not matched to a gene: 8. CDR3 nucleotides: TGTGCCAGCAGCTTACTGGCGGGAGGGCCTAGTGAGCAGTTCTTC. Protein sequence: CASSLLAGGPSEQFF.

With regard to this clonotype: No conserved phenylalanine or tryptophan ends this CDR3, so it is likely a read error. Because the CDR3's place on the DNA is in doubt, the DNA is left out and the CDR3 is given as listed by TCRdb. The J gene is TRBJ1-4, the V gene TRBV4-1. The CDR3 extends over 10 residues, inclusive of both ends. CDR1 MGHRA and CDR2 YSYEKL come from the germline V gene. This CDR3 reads CASSQARDRA.

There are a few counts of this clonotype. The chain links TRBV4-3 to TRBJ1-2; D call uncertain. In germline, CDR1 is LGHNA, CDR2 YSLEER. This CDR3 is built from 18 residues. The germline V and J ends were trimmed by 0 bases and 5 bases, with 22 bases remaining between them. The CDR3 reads CASSQDSVGFTGEYGYTF. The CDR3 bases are TGCGCCAGCAGCCAAGATTCTGTAGGCTTTACGGGAGAATATGGCTACACCTTC.

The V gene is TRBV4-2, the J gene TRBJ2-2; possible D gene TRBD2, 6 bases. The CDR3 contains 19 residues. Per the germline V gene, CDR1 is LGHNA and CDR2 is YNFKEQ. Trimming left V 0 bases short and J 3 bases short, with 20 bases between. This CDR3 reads CASSQDLNLGGRHTGELFF. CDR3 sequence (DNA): TGTGCCAGCAGCCAAGATTTAAATCTAGGAGGGAGACACACCGGGGAGCTGTTTTTT.

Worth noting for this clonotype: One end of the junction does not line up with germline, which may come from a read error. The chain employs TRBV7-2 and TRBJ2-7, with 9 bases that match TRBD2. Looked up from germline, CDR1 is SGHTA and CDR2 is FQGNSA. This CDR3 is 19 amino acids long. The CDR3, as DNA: TGTGCCAGCAGTTTAGGCCCCCTTGGCGGGAGGGCCGGTATCTACGAGCAGTACTTC. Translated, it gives CASSLGPLGGRAGIYEQYF.

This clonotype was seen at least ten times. CDR3 sequence (DNA): TGTGCCAGCAGCTTCACGGGGTACGAGCAGTACTTC. This codes for CASSFTGYEQYF. The rearrangement uses TRBV7-2 and TRBJ2-7; possibly TRBD2 for D (5 bases). The length of the CDR3 is 12 residues. Between the trimmed V and J ends, which lost 3 bases and 4 bases, there was a span of 7 bases. Germline lookup yields CDR1 SGHTA and CDR2 FQGNSA.

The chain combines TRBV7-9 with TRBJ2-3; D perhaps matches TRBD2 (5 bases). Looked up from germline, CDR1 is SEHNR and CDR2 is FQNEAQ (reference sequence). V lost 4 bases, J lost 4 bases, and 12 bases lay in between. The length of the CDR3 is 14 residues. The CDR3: CASSSERGPDTQYF. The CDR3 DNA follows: TGTGCCAGCAGCTCGGAGCGAGGGCCAGATACGCAGTATTTT. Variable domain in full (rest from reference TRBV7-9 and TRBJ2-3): DTGVSQNPRHKITKRGQNVTFRCDPISEHNRLYWYRQTLGQGPEFLTYFQNEAQLEKSRLLSDRFSAERPKGSFSTLEIQRTEQGDSAMYLCASSSERGPDTQYFGPGTRLTVL.

The CDR3 DNA reads TGTGCCAGCAGCTGGACCGGGACGTCAACCGAAGCTTTCTTT. Protein: CASSWTGTSTEAFF. The chain has TRBV7-9 and TRBJ1-1; a weak D match, TRBD1 (5 bases). Trimming removed 4 bases from V and 8 bases from J, with 17 bases in between. This CDR3 spans 14 amino acids. CDR1 SEHNR and CDR2 FQNEAQ come from the germline V gene (reference sequence).

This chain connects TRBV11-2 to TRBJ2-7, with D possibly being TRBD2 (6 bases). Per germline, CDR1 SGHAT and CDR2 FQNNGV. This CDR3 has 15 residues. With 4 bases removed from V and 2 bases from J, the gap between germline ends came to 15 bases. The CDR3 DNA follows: TGTGCCAGCAGCTCCGGGACTCCCAGCGCCTACGAGCAGTACTTC. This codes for CASSSGTPSAYEQYF.

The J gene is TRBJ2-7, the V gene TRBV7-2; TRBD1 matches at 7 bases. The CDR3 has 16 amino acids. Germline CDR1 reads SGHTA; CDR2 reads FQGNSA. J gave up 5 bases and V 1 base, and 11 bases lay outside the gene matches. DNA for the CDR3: TGTGCCAGCAGCTTAGTCCCCCGACAGGGCTGGAACGAGCAGTACTTC. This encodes CASSLVPRQGWNEQYF.

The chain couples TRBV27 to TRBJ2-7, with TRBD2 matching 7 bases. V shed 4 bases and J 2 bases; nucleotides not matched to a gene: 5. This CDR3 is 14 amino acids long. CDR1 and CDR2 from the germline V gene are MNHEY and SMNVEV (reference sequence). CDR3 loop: CASSWSSGPYEQYF. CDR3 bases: TGTGCCAGCAGTTGGTCTAGCGGACCCTACGAGCAGTACTTC.

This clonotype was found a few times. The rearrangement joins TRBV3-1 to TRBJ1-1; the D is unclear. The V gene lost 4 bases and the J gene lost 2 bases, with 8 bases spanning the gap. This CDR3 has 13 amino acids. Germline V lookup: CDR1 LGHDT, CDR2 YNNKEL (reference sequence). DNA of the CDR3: TGTGCCAGCAGCCCCAGAATTAACACTGAAGCTTTCTTT. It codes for CASSPRINTEAFF.

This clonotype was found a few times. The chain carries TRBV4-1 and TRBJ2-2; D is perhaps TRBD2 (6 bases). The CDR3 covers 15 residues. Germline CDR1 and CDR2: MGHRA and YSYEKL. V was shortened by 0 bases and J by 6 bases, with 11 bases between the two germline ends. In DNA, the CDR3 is TGCGCCAGCAGCCAAGATGGGACTTCCCCCGGGGAGCTGTTTTTT. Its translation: CASSQDGTSPGELFF.

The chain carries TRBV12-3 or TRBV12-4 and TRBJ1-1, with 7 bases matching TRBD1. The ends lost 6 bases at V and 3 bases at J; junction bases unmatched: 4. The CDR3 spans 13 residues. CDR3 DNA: TGTGCCAGCAGCGAACAGGGGTACACTGAAGCTTTCTTT. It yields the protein CASSEQGYTEAFF.

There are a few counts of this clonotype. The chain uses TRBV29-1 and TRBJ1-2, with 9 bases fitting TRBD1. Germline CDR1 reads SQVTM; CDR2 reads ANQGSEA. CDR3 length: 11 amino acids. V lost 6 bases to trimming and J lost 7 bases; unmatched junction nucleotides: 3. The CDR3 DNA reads TGCAGCGTCGGGACAGGGAGTGGCTACACCTTC. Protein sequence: CSVGTGSGYTF. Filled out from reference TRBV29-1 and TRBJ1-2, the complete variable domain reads SAVISQKPSRDICQRGTSLTIQCQVDSQVTMMFWYRQQPGQSLTLIATANQGSEATYESGFVIDKFPISRPNLTFSTLTVSNMSPEDSSIYLCSVGTGSGYTFGSGTRLTVV.

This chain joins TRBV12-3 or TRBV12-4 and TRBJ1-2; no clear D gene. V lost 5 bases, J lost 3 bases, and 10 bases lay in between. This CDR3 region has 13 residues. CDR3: CASSTTRDYGYTF. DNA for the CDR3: TGTGCCAGCAGTACTACTCGGGACTATGGCTACACCTTC.

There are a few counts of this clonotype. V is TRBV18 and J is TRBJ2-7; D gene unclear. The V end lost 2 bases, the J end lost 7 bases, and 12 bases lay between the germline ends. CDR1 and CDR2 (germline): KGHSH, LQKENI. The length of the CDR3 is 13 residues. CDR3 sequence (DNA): TGTGCCAGCTCACCAATATGGCCTGAAGAGCAGTACTTC. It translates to CASSPIWPEEQYF.

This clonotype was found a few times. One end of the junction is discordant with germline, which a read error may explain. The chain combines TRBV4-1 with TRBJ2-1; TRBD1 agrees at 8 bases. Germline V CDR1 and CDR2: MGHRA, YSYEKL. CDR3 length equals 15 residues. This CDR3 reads CASSLQGVHYSEQFF. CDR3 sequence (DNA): TGCGCCAGCAGCTTACAGGGGGTCCACTACAGTGAGCAGTTCTTC.

The CDR3 sequence is CASSTGRLYEQYF. CDR3 coding DNA: TGTGCCAGCAGTACGGGACGGCTCTACGAGCAGTACTTC. This chain connects TRBV12-3 or TRBV12-4 to TRBJ2-7; D tentatively fits TRBD1 or TRBD2 (5 bases each). V dropped 5 bases and J dropped 3 bases, with 11 bases sitting between them. The CDR3 extends over 13 amino acids.

CDR3 nucleotide sequence: TGTGCCAGCAGCCTTTCGGACCTAGCGGTTGAGCAGTTCTTC. It translates to CASSLSDLAVEQFF. V and J are TRBV3-1 and TRBJ2-1; 7 nucleotides align to TRBD2. CDR3 size: 14 residues. The germline CDR1 and CDR2 sequences are LGHDT and YNNKEL (reference sequence). After removal of 4 bases from V and 9 bases from J, the junction contained 9 bases not matched to a gene.